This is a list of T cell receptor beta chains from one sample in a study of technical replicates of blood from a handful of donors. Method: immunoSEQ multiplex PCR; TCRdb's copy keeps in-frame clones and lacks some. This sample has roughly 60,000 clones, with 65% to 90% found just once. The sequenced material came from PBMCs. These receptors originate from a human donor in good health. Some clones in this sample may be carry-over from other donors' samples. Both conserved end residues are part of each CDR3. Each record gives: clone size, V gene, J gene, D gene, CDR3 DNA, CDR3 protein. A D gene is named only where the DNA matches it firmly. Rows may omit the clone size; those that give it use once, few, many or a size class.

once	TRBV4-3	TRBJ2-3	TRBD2	TGCGCCAGCAGCAGGACTAGCGGAACAGATACGCAGTATTTT	CASSRTSGTDTQYF
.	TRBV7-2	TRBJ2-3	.	TGTGCCAGCAGCTGGGGGGTTTCTAGCACAGATACGCAGTATTTT	CASSWGVSSTDTQYF
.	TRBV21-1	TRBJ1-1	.	TGTGCCAGCAGCAAGACGGGGATGATCACTGAAGCTTTCTTT	CASSKTGMITEAFF
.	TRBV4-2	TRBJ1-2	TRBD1	TGTGCCAGCAGCCAATTAAGGACAGGGGGCGCCGATGGCTACACCTTC	CASSQLRTGGADGYTF
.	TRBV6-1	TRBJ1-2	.	TGTGCCAGCAGTGAAGCAGGGGGGGGCGGCTACACCTTC	CASSEAGGGGYTF
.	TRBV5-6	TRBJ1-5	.	TGTGCCAGCAGCCCCACAGGTTCCAATCAGCCCCAGCATTTT	CASSPTGSNQPQHF
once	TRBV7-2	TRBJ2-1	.	TGTGCCAGCAGCGTGGGGTCTAGCATTCTCTTC	CASSVGSSILF
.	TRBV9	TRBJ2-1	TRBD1	TGTGCCAGCAGCACCCGACAGGGGTTAATCAATGAGCAGTTCTTC	CASSTRQGLINEQFF
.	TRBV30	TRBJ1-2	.	TGTGCCTGGAGTGTAACGAGCCAAGGCTACACCTTC	CAWSVTSQGYTF
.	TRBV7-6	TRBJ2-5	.	TGTGCCAGCACTGGACTCGTAATTGCAGAGACCCAGTACTTC	CASTGLVIAETQYF
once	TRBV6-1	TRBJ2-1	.	TGTGCCAGCAGTGAAGCCGGGCGGGGAAGCTCCTACAATGAGCAGTTCTTC	CASSEAGRGSSYNEQFF
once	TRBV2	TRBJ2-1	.	TGTGCCAGCAACTATTACAATGAGCAGTTCTTC	CASNYYNEQFF
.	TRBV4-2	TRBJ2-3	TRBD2	TGTGCCAGCAGCCAGGAACTAGCGGGAGCCACAGATACGCAGTATTTT	CASSQELAGATDTQYF
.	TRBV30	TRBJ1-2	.	TGTGCCTGGATTAAAGACCCCAGCAGGGTGGCCTATGGCTACACCTTC	CAWIKDPSRVAYGYTF
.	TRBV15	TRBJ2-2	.	TGTGCCACCAGCCCCGCGAACACCGGGGAGCTGTTTTTT	CATSPANTGELFF
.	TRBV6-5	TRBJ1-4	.	TGTGCCAGCAGAACACAGGGTTATAATGAAAAACTGTTTTTT	CASRTQGYNEKLFF
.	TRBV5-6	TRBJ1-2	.	TGTGCCAGCAGCCTGAGGGGCGCGGGGCTCTATGGCTACACCTTC	CASSLRGAGLYGYTF
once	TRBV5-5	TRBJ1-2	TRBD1	TGTGCCAGCAGCTGGGACAGGGGAAGAGGCGGCTACACCTTC	CASSWDRGRGGYTF
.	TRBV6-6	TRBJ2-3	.	TGTGCCAGCAGTGACCCCAGGGAAACAGATACGCAGTATTTT	CASSDPRETDTQYF
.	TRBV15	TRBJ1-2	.	TGTGCCACCAGCAGAGATTGGGCAGGGAATAATGGCTACACCTTC	CATSRDWAGNNGYTF
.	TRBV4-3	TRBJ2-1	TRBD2	TGCGCCAGCAGCCAAGAGCTACCACCGACCGGGACTAGCTTAGATGAGCAGTTCTTC	CASSQELPPTGTSLDEQFF
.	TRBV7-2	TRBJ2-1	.	TGTGCCAGCAGCTCCGGGACTCTTATCTACAATGAGCAGTTCTTC	CASSSGTLIYNEQFF
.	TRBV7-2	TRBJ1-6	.	TGTGCCAGCAGCTTAACCACAGGGTTTGGCTCACCCCTCCACTTT	CASSLTTGFGSPLHF
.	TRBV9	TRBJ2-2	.	TGTGCCAGCAGCCCCCAGGGGAGCGGGGCCAACACCGGGGAGCTGTTTTTT	CASSPQGSGANTGELFF
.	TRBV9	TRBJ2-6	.	TGTGCCAGCAGCGATAACAGGGTGTCAGGGGCCAACGTCCTGACTTTC	CASSDNRVSGANVLTF
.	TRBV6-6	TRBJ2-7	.	TGTGCCAGCACCTACACAGGGAGCTACGAGCAGTACTTC	CASTYTGSYEQYF
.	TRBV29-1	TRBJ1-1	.	TGCAGCGTTTCCCGGGTATTGAACACTGAAGCTTTCTTT	CSVSRVLNTEAFF
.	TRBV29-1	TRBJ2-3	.	TGCAGCGTTGCAGTCGAGGCGGGGACAGATACGCAGTATTTT	CSVAVEAGTDTQYF
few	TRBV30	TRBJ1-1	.	TGTGCCTGGAGCTCTTGGAGGGCGAGGACTGAAGCTTTCTTT	CAWSSWRARTEAFF
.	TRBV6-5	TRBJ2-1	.	TGTGCCAGCAGTTACCAGGGCTCCTACAATGAGCAGTTCTTC	CASSYQGSYNEQFF
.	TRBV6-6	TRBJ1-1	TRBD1	TGTGCCAGCAGTGACCGCGACAGGGACACTGAAGCTTTCTTT	CASSDRDRDTEAFF
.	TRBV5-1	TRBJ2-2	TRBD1	TGCGCCAGCAGCTCAGGGGGCGCGGGCGGGGAGCTGTTTTTT	CASSSGGAGGELFF
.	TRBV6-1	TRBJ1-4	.	TGTGCCAGCGGCTTAGACAGCCAGCCCAATGAAAAACTGTTTTTT	CASGLDSQPNEKLFF
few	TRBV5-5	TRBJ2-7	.	TGTGCCAGCAGCCGGACAGAAGCCTACGAGCAGTACTTC	CASSRTEAYEQYF
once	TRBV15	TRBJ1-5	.	TGTGCCACCAGCAGAGAAAGGACTCTCAATCAGCCCCAGCATTTT	CATSRERTLNQPQHF
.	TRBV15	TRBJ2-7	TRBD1	TGTGCCACCAGCAGGGGGACAGGATCCTACGAGCAGTACTTC	CATSRGTGSYEQYF
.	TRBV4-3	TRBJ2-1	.	TGCGCCAGCAGCCAAGGGGCGCTTGCGCTTGATGAGCAGTTCTTC	CASSQGALALDEQFF
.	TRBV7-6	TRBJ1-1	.	TGTGCCAGCCGCGAGCTGCGGCAGGGTGCTGAAGCTTTCTTT	CASRELRQGAEAFF
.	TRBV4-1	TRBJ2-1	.	TGCGCCAGCAGCACCATAGTGGGAGATTACAATGAGCAGTTCTTC	CASSTIVGDYNEQFF
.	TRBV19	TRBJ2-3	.	TGTGCCAGTATTGCGCGGACAGAGTGGTCAGATACGCAGTATTTT	CASIARTEWSDTQYF
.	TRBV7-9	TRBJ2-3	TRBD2	TGTGCCAGCAGCTTCGCCGGGACTAGCGGGCAAGATACGCAGTATTTT	CASSFAGTSGQDTQYF
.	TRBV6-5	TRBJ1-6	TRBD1	TGTGCCAGCAGCCGCACGACAGGGAGGAATTCACCCCTCCACTTT	CASSRTTGRNSPLHF
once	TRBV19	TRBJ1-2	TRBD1	TGTGCCAGTAGTCCTGCAGGGGGATCTAACTATGGCTACACCTTC	CASSPAGGSNYGYTF
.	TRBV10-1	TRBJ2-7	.	TGCGCCAGCAGAACAGGGACAAACGAGCAGTACTTC	CASRTGTNEQYF
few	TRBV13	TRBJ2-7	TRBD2	TGTGCCAGCAGCTTACCAGCGGGAGGCGTCGAGCAGTACTTC	CASSLPAGGVEQYF
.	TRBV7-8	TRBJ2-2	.	TGTGCCAGCAGCTTGACGAGCGGCTGGGCCGGGGAGCTGTTTTTT	CASSLTSGWAGELFF
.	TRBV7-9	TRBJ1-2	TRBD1	TGTGCCAGCAGCTTAGTGGGTGGGACAGGAGCTAACTATGGCTACACCTTC	CASSLVGGTGANYGYTF
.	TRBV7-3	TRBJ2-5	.	TGTGCCAGCAGTCGGGACTCCCAAGGGACCCAGTACTTC	CASSRDSQGTQYF
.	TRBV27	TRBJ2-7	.	TGTGCCAGCAGTTTTGCGGGTCCTTCCTACGAGCAGTACTTC	CASSFAGPSYEQYF
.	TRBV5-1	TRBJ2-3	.	TGCGCCAGCAGAGATCGGACAGGGGTTGGGGCTAGCGGGGGTTATACGCAGTATTTT	CASRDRTGVGASGGYTQYF
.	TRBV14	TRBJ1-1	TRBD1	TGTGCCAGCAGGGGACAGGGAGGTTCTGCTTTCTTT	CASRGQGGSAFF
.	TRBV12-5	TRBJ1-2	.	TGTGCTAGTGCCCCGGACGCGGGGGGCTACACCTTC	CASAPDAGGYTF
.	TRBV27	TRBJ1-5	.	TGTGCCAGCAGAGCGGGATTCGCTAGCGGGAATCAGCCCCAGCATTTT	CASRAGFASGNQPQHF
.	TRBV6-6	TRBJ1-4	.	TGTGCCAGCAGTTACCAAACACACAATGAAAAACTGTTTTTT	CASSYQTHNEKLFF
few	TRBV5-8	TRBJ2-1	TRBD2	TGTGCCAGCAGCCAATCCACTAGCGGGTACAATGAGCAGTTCTTC	CASSQSTSGYNEQFF